Included here is one T cell receptor (beta chain) sequence, with context. Its antigen remains unidentified. This record comes from a study of metastatic and nonmetastatic thyroid tumors. Study context: Repertoire comparisons spanned blood and tumor or nodule tissue from malignant and benign thyroid patients. Regarding the study as a whole: The study reportedly found significantly higher TCR beta diversity in malignant thyroid tumors than benign nodules, in blood and tumor.

Before thyroid surgery, none of the patients had received any treatment. The CDR3 is made up of 16 amino acids. The germline CDR1 and CDR2 sequences are DFQATT and SNEGSKA (reference sequence). V shed 5 bases and J shed 3 bases, with 21 bases lying between them. Methods used by the authors: The study took CDR3 differences across clinicopathological groups and made a distant-metastasis classifier for papillary thyroid cancer from them. Using MiXCR, TCRdb reanalyzed the PCR reads. What appears here as the V and J calls and clone size reflects TCRdb's work, not the paper's. The table includes tens of thousands of clones, less than 25% detected once.

Source material: blood. The clonotype originates from a female donor with papillary thyroid cancer or a benign thyroid nodule (not recorded which). Some clones in this sample may be carry-over from other donors' samples. This chain connects TRBV20-1 to TRBJ2-3, with D possibly matching TRBD1 (6 bases). Here the CDR3 reads CSAPSRASGTTDTQYF. DNA for the CDR3: TGCAGTGCTCCCTCCAGGGCTAGTGGGACAACAGATACGCAGTATTTT.